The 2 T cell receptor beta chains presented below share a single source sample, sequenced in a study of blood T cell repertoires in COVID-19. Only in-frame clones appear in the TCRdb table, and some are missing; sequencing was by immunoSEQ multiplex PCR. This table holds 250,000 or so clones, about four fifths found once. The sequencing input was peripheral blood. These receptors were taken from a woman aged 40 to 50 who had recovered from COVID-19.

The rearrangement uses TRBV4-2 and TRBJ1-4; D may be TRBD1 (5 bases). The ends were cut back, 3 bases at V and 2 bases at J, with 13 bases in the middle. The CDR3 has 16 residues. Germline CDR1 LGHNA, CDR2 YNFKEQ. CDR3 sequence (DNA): TGTGCCAGCAGCCAGCACCGACAGCCTACTAATGAAAAACTGTTTTTT. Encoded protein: CASSQHRQPTNEKLFF.

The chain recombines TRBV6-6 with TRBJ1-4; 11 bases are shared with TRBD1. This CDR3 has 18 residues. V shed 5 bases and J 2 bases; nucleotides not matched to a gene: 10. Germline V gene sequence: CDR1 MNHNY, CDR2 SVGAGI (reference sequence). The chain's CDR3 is CASSRAPGQGATNEKLFF. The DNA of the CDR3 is TGTGCCAGCAGTCGGGCTCCCGGACAGGGGGCGACTAATGAAAAACTGTTTTTT.